The 30 T cell receptor beta chains in this list originate from one sample, sequenced in a study of brain metastases from non-small cell lung cancer (dated by TCRdb to the late 2010s). To prepare the library, the immunoSEQ multiplex PCR assay was applied. TCRdb mirrors the immuneACCESS table, restricted to in-frame sequences. Some clones are absent from its copies; in checked studies, under half trace to an unresolved V gene, and the reason for the others is unknown. Recorded for this sample are under 3,000 clones; under 85% of them occurred a single time. The ten largest clones add up to 9.9% of the sample. The source material was primary lung tumor tissue. This specimen's cell subset or site label, interpreted: primary lung tumor paired with brain metastasis. The receptor set was obtained from a donor aged 40 or over with non-small cell lung cancer.

The chain has TRBV27 and TRBJ1-2, with D uncertain. Between the trimmed V and J ends, which lost 4 bases and 10 bases, there was a span of 13 bases. This CDR3 has 12 amino acids. The germline V gene encodes CDR1 MNHEY and CDR2 SMNVEV (reference sequence). CDR3 amino acids: CASSSYRGDYTF. CDR3 bases: TGTGCCAGCAGTTCCTACCGTGGTGACTACACCTTC.

The chain combines TRBV24-1 with TRBJ2-7; D is unresolved. V lost 1 base to trimming and J lost 7 bases, with 13 bases between them. Per germline, CDR1 KGHDR and CDR2 SFDVKD. The CDR3 contains 14 residues. The chain's CDR3 is CATSDFPLLEEQYF. CDR3 coding DNA: TGTGCCACCAGTGATTTCCCCCTTCTTGAAGAGCAGTACTTC.

Points on this clone: Distinct nucleotide sequences in the sample also encode this CDR3. The V and J genes are TRBV18 and TRBJ1-4, with 9 bases aligning to TRBD1. The length of the CDR3 is 15 residues. In germline, CDR1 is KGHSH, CDR2 LQKENI. The V segment lost 3 bases and the J segment 8 bases; nucleotides outside the gene matches: 7. This CDR3 is CASSPGQGGGEKLFF. The CDR3 DNA reads as TGTGCCAGCTCACCGGGACAGGGAGGAGGAGAAAAACTGTTTTTT.

In regard to this clone: At one boundary the junction diverges from the germline segment, which might be a read error. V and J are TRBV19 and TRBJ1-5; 7 bases agree with TRBD1. CDR3 size: 15 residues. From germline, CDR1 is LNHDA and CDR2 SQIVND (reference sequence). The CDR3 sequence: CASIKQGYGNQLQHF. The CDR3 nucleotides are TGTGCCAGTATCAAACAGGGGTATGGCAATCAGCTCCAGCATTTT.

This clone is labeled large. This chain joins TRBV28 and TRBJ2-1, with 12 bases that match TRBD2. Trimming at V came to 5 bases and at J to 5 bases, leaving 10 bases not matched to a gene. Germline-derived CDR1 and CDR2 are MDHEN and SYDVKM. This CDR3 is built from 17 residues. The CDR3: CASSLWTSGDFNNEQFF. DNA of the CDR3: TGTGCCAGCAGTCTCTGGACTAGCGGGGACTTTAACAATGAGCAGTTCTTC.

The chain links TRBV24-1 to TRBJ2-1; TRBD2 agrees at 10 bases. Germline CDR1 KGHDR, CDR2 SFDVKD. The CDR3 extends over 16 amino acids. J gave up 6 bases and V 3 bases, and 7 bases lay outside the gene matches. CDR3 nucleotides: TGTGCCACCAGTGATCCGCCGGGACTAGCGACCAATGAGCAGTTCTTC. It translates to CATSDPPGLATNEQFF.

This CDR3 is CASSLLAGGDTQYF. The DNA of the CDR3 is TGTGCCAGCAGCCTCCTAGCGGGTGGAGATACGCAGTATTTT. The V and J genes are TRBV14 and TRBJ2-3; 8 bases match TRBD2. Germline loops: CDR1 SGHDN, CDR2 FVKESK. With 4 bases clipped from V and 5 bases from J, the junction kept 5 bases outside the gene matches. This CDR3 is 14 amino acids long. Together with reference TRBV14 and TRBJ2-3, the CDR3 gives the full variable domain: EAGVTQFPSHSVIEKGQTVTLRCDPISGHDNLYWYRRVMGKEIKFLLHFVKESKQDESGMPNNRFLAERTGGTYSTLKVQPAELEDSGVYFCASSLLAGGDTQYFGPGTRLTVL.

J is TRBJ2-2 and V is TRBV7-9, with TRBD1 identical over 8 bases. The trim removed 4 bases at V and 6 bases at J, leaving 13 bases unmatched. Germline CDR1 and CDR2: SEHNR and FQNEAQ (reference sequence). This CDR3 has 17 residues. The CDR3 protein is CASSSRQGRLRAGELFF. The CDR3 DNA follows: TGTGCCAGCAGCTCCCGACAGGGGCGACTGAGGGCCGGGGAGCTGTTTTTT.

About this clone: An end of the junction does not agree with germline; a read error may underlie this. The V and J genes are TRBV19 and TRBJ1-5, with 8 bases fitting TRBD1. The CDR3 has 16 residues. From germline, CDR1 is LNHDA and CDR2 SQIVND (reference sequence). The CDR3 DNA reads TGTGCCAGTACCCCGAGGACAGGGACCTACAATCAACCCCAGCATTTT. Residues: CASTPRTGTYNQPQHF.

The CDR3 sequence is CASSYSRETNNEQFF. CDR3 sequence (DNA): TGTGCCAGCAGTTACTCGAGAGAAACTAACAATGAGCAGTTCTTC. V usage is TRBV6-6 and J usage is TRBJ2-1, with D uncertain. V was clipped by 0 bases and J by 5 bases, with 11 bases between them. Germline CDR1 reads MNHNY; CDR2 reads SVGAGI (reference sequence). The CDR3 is 15 amino acids.

The chain joins TRBV29-1 to TRBJ2-7; D might be TRBD2 (6 bases). There are 15 residues in the CDR3. Germline loops: CDR1 SQVTM, CDR2 ANQGSEA. V lost 2 bases and J lost 0, with 14 bases in between. CDR3 DNA: TGCAGCGTTGAAAAAACGGGAGTGGGCTCCTACGAGCAGTACTTC. Translation: CSVEKTGVGSYEQYF.

This chain uses TRBV2 with TRBJ2-7, with D unclear. Germline CDR1 SNHLY, CDR2 FYNNEI. V lost 4 bases to trimming and J lost 2 bases, with 3 bases between them. The CDR3 consists of 11 residues. The CDR3 DNA is TGTGCCAGCAGTGTGGCCTACGAGCAGTACTTC. This gives the protein CASSVAYEQYF. Variable domain in full (rest from reference TRBV2 and TRBJ2-7): EPEVTQTPSHQVTQMGQEVILRCVPISNHLYFYWYRQILGQKVEFLVSFYNNEISEKSEIFDDQFSVERPDGSNFTLKIRSTKLEDSAMYFCASSVAYEQYFGPGTRLTVT.

Comments on this clone: This may arise from a read error, as a much more abundant clone is one base away. The chain combines TRBV4-3 with TRBJ2-3; TRBD2 agrees at 10 bases. The V segment lost 1 base and the J segment 5 bases; nucleotides outside the gene matches: 6. CDR3 length: 16 amino acids. Germline CDR1 reads LGHNA; CDR2 reads YSLEER. DNA of the CDR3: TGCGCCAGCAGCCAAGGGGTAGCGGGGGGTAGAGATACGCAGTATTTT. This sequence encodes CASSQGVAGGRDTQYF.

The rearrangement joins TRBV3-1 (or the pseudogene TRBV3-2) to TRBJ1-4; D gene uncertain. Trimming left V 1 base short and J 8 bases short, with 2 bases between. Germline V CDR1 and CDR2: LGHDT, YNNKEL (reference sequence). The CDR3 sequence is 11 residues long. In DNA form, the CDR3 reads TGTGCCAGCAGCCAAGGGGAAAAACTGTTTTTT. The encoded protein is CASSQGEKLFF.

The chain combines TRBV11-2 with TRBJ2-5, with TRBD2 identical over 7 bases. CDR1 and CDR2 from the germline V gene are SGHAT and FQNNGV. The CDR3 sequence is 15 residues long. The V segment lost 3 bases and the J segment 1 base; nucleotides outside the gene matches: 5. CDR3 bases: TGTGCCAGCAGCTTCGGTTCTAGCGGCCAAGAGACCCAGTACTTC. It is translated as CASSFGSSGQETQYF.

Turning to this clone: Other DNA sequences in the same sample also yield this CDR3. CDR3 DNA sequence: TGTGCCACCCAAACCTACTTTGACACATCAGGAAACTATGGCTACACCTTC. Translation: CATQTYFDTSGNYGYTF. The rearrangement joins TRBV19 to TRBJ1-2, with D unclear. The V gene lost 10 bases and the J gene lost 2 bases, with 26 bases spanning the gap. The CDR3 length is 17 residues. Germline V CDR1 and CDR2: LNHDA, SQIVND (reference sequence).

The chain employs TRBV28 and TRBJ2-1; no clear D. The CDR3 is made up of 14 amino acids. Germline V gives CDR1 MDHEN, CDR2 SYDVKM. Trimming pared 8 bases from V and 0 bases from J, leaving 11 bases between. CDR3 nucleotides: TGTGCCAGCGCGCATCTGAGCTCCTACAATGAGCAGTTCTTC. Translated: CASAHLSSYNEQFF.

The chain couples TRBV27 to TRBJ2-5; D tentatively fits TRBD1 or TRBD2 (5 bases each). The germline CDR1 and CDR2 sequences are MNHEY and SMNVEV (reference sequence). V lost 5 bases to trimming and J lost 7 bases, with 14 bases between them. The CDR3 extends over 13 amino acids. The CDR3 sequence: CASSPGTSGTQYF. The CDR3 DNA reads as TGTGCCAGCAGTCCGGGGACGAGTGGGACCCAGTACTTC.

The rearrangement links TRBV7-9 to TRBJ2-1; TRBD2 matches at 7 bases. Germline assignment: CDR1 SEHNR and CDR2 FQNEAQ (reference sequence). J lost 7 bases, V lost 5 bases, and 17 bases had no gene match. The CDR3 extends over 17 amino acids. The CDR3 loop is CASSPRASGPIANEQFF. In DNA, the CDR3 is TGTGCCAGCAGCCCAAGGGCTAGCGGACCCATCGCAAATGAGCAGTTCTTC.

The gene calls are TRBV27 and TRBJ1-2, with no clear D. The CDR3 has 17 amino acids. Looked up from germline, CDR1 is MNHEY and CDR2 is SMNVEV (reference sequence). Trimming removed 7 bases at V and 4 bases at J, with 25 bases between. The CDR3, as DNA: TGTGCCAGCACCTCGAAGGGAGGCGCAGGATTCGTCTATGGCTACACCTTC. Translating it yields CASTSKGGAGFVYGYTF.

This clone was seen only a few times. This chain uses TRBV24-1 with TRBJ2-5, with D unresolved. The CDR3 length is 13 residues. The V end was cut by 3 bases, the J end by 2 bases, with 6 bases between. The V gene's germline CDR1 is KGHDR and CDR2 SFDVKD. The CDR3 region has the DNA TGTGCCACCAGTGATAGGAGACAAGAGACCCAGTACTTC. Its translation: CATSDRRQETQYF.

This clone was picked up one time. The genes are TRBV29-1 and TRBJ1-2; possibly TRBD1 for D (6 bases). Looked up from germline, CDR1 is SQVTM and CDR2 is ANQGSEA. CDR3 size: 12 residues. V was pared by 6 bases and J by 2 bases, with 10 bases between. The CDR3 sequence is CSVGAGNYGYTF. As DNA, the CDR3 is TGCAGCGTGGGGGCAGGGAACTATGGCTACACCTTC.

Worth noting for this clone: The sample carries other DNA sequences with the same CDR3. The CDR3 nucleotides are TGTGCCAGCAGGCGAGGATCTGGAAACACCATATATTTT. Translated, it gives CASRRGSGNTIYF. The V gene is TRBV6-5, the J gene TRBJ1-3; no clear D. The CDR3 is 13 residues long. V lost 6 bases, J lost 1 base, and 7 bases lay in between. The germline V gene has CDR1 MNHEY and CDR2 SVGAGI.

The chain employs TRBV3-1 (or the pseudogene TRBV3-2) and TRBJ2-2; the match to TRBD2 covers 10 bases. The CDR3 has 17 residues. From germline, CDR1 is LGHDT and CDR2 YNNKEL (reference sequence). J gave up 0 bases and V 3 bases, and 4 bases lay outside the gene matches. CDR3 protein: CASSHRLAGANTGELFF. The CDR3 bases are TGTGCCAGCAGCCACCGGCTAGCGGGGGCGAACACCGGGGAGCTGTTTTTT.

This clone rates as large (0.1 to 1%). This rearrangement joins TRBV27 to TRBJ2-3; 8 nucleotides line up with TRBD2. V trimming: 1 base; J trimming: 0 bases; junction bases outside the gene matches: 3. CDR3 length: 16 amino acids. In germline, CDR1 is MNHEY, CDR2 SMNVEV (reference sequence). CDR3 region: CASSLWASGSTDTQYF. The CDR3 nucleotides read TGTGCCAGCAGTTTATGGGCTAGCGGGAGCACAGATACGCAGTATTTT.

The sample holds a few counts of this clone. The chain combines TRBV7-2 with TRBJ1-2; D uncertain. V gave up 4 bases and J gave up 4 bases, with 10 bases separating them. The CDR3 is made up of 13 amino acids. Germline loops: CDR1 SGHTA, CDR2 FQGNSA. The DNA for the CDR3 is TGTGCCAGCAGCTCCCCAGGCGGCTATGGCTACACCTTC. It is translated as CASSSPGGYGYTF.

The gene calls are TRBV7-3 and TRBJ2-1; D is unresolved. The CDR3 spans 14 residues. Germline CDR1 reads SGHTA; CDR2 reads FQGTGA. V gave up 1 base and J gave up 15 bases, with 19 bases separating them. This chain's CDR3 is CASSLSEAGPRRFF. DNA for the CDR3: TGTGCCAGCAGCTTAAGTGAGGCAGGCCCCAGACGGTTCTTC.

The chain uses TRBV24-1 and TRBJ1-5, with D unclear. Germline-derived CDR1 and CDR2 are KGHDR and SFDVKD. This CDR3 is built from 13 residues. The V gene lost 8 bases and the J gene lost 10 bases, with 17 bases spanning the gap. The CDR3 region is CATNDFALSPQHF. CDR3 DNA sequence: TGTGCCACCAATGACTTTGCGTTGTCCCCCCAGCATTTT.

This chain uses TRBV6-2 or TRBV6-3 with TRBJ2-6; D possibly uses TRBD1 or TRBD2 (6 bases each). Germline V gene lookup returns CDR1 MNHEY and CDR2 SVGEGT. Trimming left V 5 bases short and J 0 bases short, with 17 bases between. This CDR3 is built from 18 residues. In DNA form, the CDR3 reads TGTGCCAGCAGTCCCTGGAGGGGGTTAGTCTCTGGGGCCAACGTCCTGACTTTC. It yields the protein CASSPWRGLVSGANVLTF.

The V and J genes are TRBV30 and TRBJ2-7; D is perhaps TRBD2 (5 bases). The CDR3 length is 15 residues. The germline V gene has CDR1 GTSNPN and CDR2 SVGIG (reference sequence). V lost 0 bases, J lost 2 bases, and 14 bases lay in between. CDR3 coding DNA: TGTGCCTGGAGTGTAGGGCAGGCGGGTACCTACGAGCAGTACTTC. Translated: CAWSVGQAGTYEQYF.